The 16 T cell receptor beta chains below all came from one sample that was sequenced in a study of shared clonotypes between healthy human individuals. Positive CCR7 selection of CD45RO-negative cells yielded the naive CD8 cells, and terminally differentiated effector memory CD45RA+ cells were excluded. The assay was immunoSEQ multiplex PCR, and TCRdb's table has in-frame clones only and misses some. The data contain about 1,900,000 clones, approximately 95% of them singletons. Input material: naive CD8+ T cells sorted from blood. Receptors were obtained from a man aged 18-30 years in good health.

The chain employs TRBV7-9 and TRBJ2-7; D gene uncertain. V lost 1 base and J 1 base, leaving 14 bases between the germline ends. The germline V gene has CDR1 SEHNR and CDR2 FQNEAQ (reference sequence). The CDR3 extends over 16 amino acids. The CDR3 loop is CASSLVPFSGSYEQYF. For the CDR3, the DNA is TGTGCCAGCAGCTTAGTTCCCTTTTCTGGGTCCTACGAGCAGTACTTC.

The V call is TRBV4-3, the J call TRBJ2-2; D is possibly TRBD1 or TRBD2 (5 bases each). Germline lookup yields CDR1 LGHNA and CDR2 YSLEER. This CDR3 contains 15 residues. V was clipped by 2 bases and J by 7 bases, with 14 bases between them. The CDR3 sequence: CASSQHRGEIGELFF. The CDR3 nucleotides read TGCGCCAGCAGCCAACATCGAGGGGAAATCGGGGAGCTGTTTTTT.

This rearrangement joins TRBV6-4 to TRBJ2-2; D may be TRBD1 or TRBD2 (6 bases each). This CDR3 contains 19 residues. Trimming took off 0 bases at V and 7 bases at J, with 24 bases between the two ends. CDR1 MRHNA and CDR2 SNTAGT come from the germline V gene. The DNA of the CDR3 is TGTGCCAGCAGTGACTCGTGTAGGAGTAGGGGGGTGGGAAGCGGGGAGCTGTTTTTT. Amino acids: CASSDSCRSRGVGSGELFF.

V and J are TRBV13 and TRBJ2-1; TRBD1 matches 9 bases. The CDR3 spans 15 residues. CDR1 is PRHDT, CDR2 FYEKMQ, per germline (reference sequence). V shed 1 base and J 5 bases; nucleotides not matched to a gene: 3. As DNA, the CDR3 is TGTGCCAGCAGCTTAGACAGGGGGCACCACAATGAGCAGTTCTTC. It encodes CASSLDRGHHNEQFF.

This clone was observed a single time. The same CDR3 can be traced to other DNA sequences in this sample. The chain carries TRBV11-2 and TRBJ2-7, with no clear D. The germline V and J ends were trimmed by 3 bases and 2 bases, with 5 bases remaining between them. CDR1 SGHAT and CDR2 FQNNGV come from the germline V gene. The CDR3 has 12 residues. The CDR3 region has the DNA TGTGCCAGCAGCTTCTCTCCCTACGAGCAGTACTTC. The encoded protein is CASSFSPYEQYF. The entire variable domain, with the rest obtained from reference TRBV11-2 and TRBJ2-7, is as follows: EAGVAQSPRYKIIEKRQSVAFWCNPISGHATLYWYQQILGQGPKLLIQFQNNGVVDDSQLPKDRFSAERLKGVDSTLKIQPAKLEDSAVYLCASSFSPYEQYFGPGTRLTVT.

This chain uses TRBV2 with TRBJ2-1; D is unclear. CDR1 is SNHLY, CDR2 FYNNEI, per germline. V lost 4 bases and J 6 bases, leaving 7 bases between the germline ends. The CDR3 is 12 amino acids. The CDR3 here is CASSGNPNEQFF. The CDR3 DNA sequence: TGTGCCAGCAGTGGTAACCCCAATGAGCAGTTCTTC.

The V call is TRBV18, the J call TRBJ1-2, with D maybe TRBD1 (6 bases). Trimming removed 2 bases from V and 8 bases from J, with 15 bases in between. There are 14 residues in the CDR3. Germline loops: CDR1 KGHSH, CDR2 LQKENI. DNA of the CDR3: TGTGCCAGCTCACCAGACAGGCCGATGGGAGGCTACACCTTC. As protein: CASSPDRPMGGYTF.

The V and J genes are TRBV5-6 and TRBJ2-7; possibly TRBD2 for D (6 bases). CDR3 length: 13 residues. The germline CDR1 and CDR2 sequences are SGHDT and YYEEEE. Trimming left V 6 bases short and J 6 bases short, with 16 bases between. As DNA, the CDR3 is TGTGCCAGCACCTCCGGGACTCTCGCCGAGCAGTACTTC. Its translation is CASTSGTLAEQYF. Based on the CDR3 plus reference TRBV5-6 and TRBJ2-7, the full variable domain is DAGVTQSPTHLIKTRGQQVTLRCSPKSGHDTVSWYQQALGQGPQFIFQYYEEEERQRGNFPDRFSGHQFPNYSSELNVNALLLGDSALYLCASTSGTLAEQYFGPGTRLTVT.

The V call is TRBV30, the J call TRBJ2-2; no firm D call. Trimming stripped 5 bases from V and 6 bases from J, with 7 bases between. Germline values: CDR1 GTSNPN, CDR2 SVGIG (reference sequence). This CDR3 is 11 amino acids long. The DNA of the CDR3 is TGTGCCTGGGTTTACTCCGGGGAGCTGTTTTTT. Translation: CAWVYSGELFF.

The chain is built from TRBV9 and TRBJ1-4; maybe TRBD1 (6 bases). The germline CDR1 and CDR2 sequences are SGDLS and YYNGEE. With 2 bases removed from V and 3 bases from J, the gap between germline ends came to 11 bases. The CDR3 is 15 residues long. Here the CDR3 reads CASSVAGVANEKLFF. As DNA, the CDR3 is TGTGCCAGCAGCGTCGCAGGGGTGGCTAATGAAAAACTGTTTTTT.

This clone was observed a handful of times. This sequence joins TRBV7-9 and TRBJ1-4, with D possibly matching TRBD1 (5 bases). Trimming shortened V by 5 bases and J by 8 bases, and 15 bases separated the two germline ends. Germline loops: CDR1 SEHNR, CDR2 FQNEAQ (reference sequence). This CDR3 comprises 14 residues. CDR3 protein: CASSPVTGDEKLFF. Here the CDR3 DNA reads TGTGCCAGCAGCCCGGTCACGGGGGACGAAAAACTGTTTTTT. The entire variable domain, with the rest obtained from reference TRBV7-9 and TRBJ1-4, is as follows: DTGVSQNPRHKITKRGQNVTFRCDPISEHNRLYWYRQTLGQGPEFLTYFQNEAQLEKSRLLSDRFSAERPKGSFSTLEIQRTEQGDSAMYLCASSPVTGDEKLFFGSGTQLSVL.

V usage is TRBV6-6 and J usage is TRBJ2-1, with D perhaps matching TRBD1 or TRBD2 (5 bases each). V lost 6 bases to trimming and J lost 2 bases, with 17 bases between them. The CDR3 is 16 amino acids. CDR1 is MNHNY, CDR2 SVGAGI, per germline (reference sequence). CDR3 in amino acids: CASRIGIREPYNEQFF. The DNA of the CDR3 is TGTGCCAGCAGGATCGGGATCAGGGAACCCTACAATGAGCAGTTCTTC.

This rearrangement joins TRBV9 to TRBJ2-1; D unclear. Germline lookup yields CDR1 SGDLS and CDR2 YYNGEE. The V and J ends lost 3 bases and 7 bases respectively, with 17 bases between them. There are 15 residues in the CDR3. CDR3 sequence: CASSGTYWGSNEQFF. Written as DNA, the CDR3 is TGTGCCAGCAGCGGTACCTACTGGGGTTCGAATGAGCAGTTCTTC.

The gene calls are TRBV28 and TRBJ1-1; D is uncertain. The CDR3 has 16 residues. With 2 bases removed from V and 1 base from J, the gap between germline ends came to 14 bases. In germline, CDR1 is MDHEN, CDR2 SYDVKM. The CDR3, as DNA: TGTGCCAGCAGTTTAATGGCAGGCATTGAGAACACTGAAGCTTTCTTT. Its translation: CASSLMAGIENTEAFF.

The rearrangement uses TRBV29-1 and TRBJ1-1; a weak D match, TRBD1 (6 bases). CDR3 length: 14 residues. The ends were cut back, 1 base at V and 1 base at J, with 10 bases in the middle. CDR1 and CDR2 (germline): SQVTM, ANQGSEA. The CDR3 DNA reads as TGCAGCGTTGAAGGGGTGGGGGCGAACACTGAAGCTTTCTTT. Its protein is CSVEGVGANTEAFF. The complete variable domain, with remaining parts taken from reference TRBV29-1 and TRBJ1-1, reads SAVISQKPSRDICQRGTSLTIQCQVDSQVTMMFWYRQQPGQSLTLIATANQGSEATYESGFVIDKFPISRPNLTFSTLTVSNMSPEDSSIYLCSVEGVGANTEAFFGQGTRLTVV.

The genes are TRBV27 and TRBJ2-7; 7 nucleotides line up with TRBD2. Germline CDR1 reads MNHEY; CDR2 reads SMNVEV (reference sequence). The ends lost 3 bases at V and 4 bases at J; junction bases unmatched: 6. The CDR3 spans 14 residues. CDR3 nucleotides: TGTGCCAGCAGTTTGTCTGCCGGGAGGTACGAGCAGTACTTC. Residues: CASSLSAGRYEQYF.